Listed below are T cell receptor beta chains from one sample, sequenced in a study of chemoradiotherapy in HPV16-positive cancers. Produced via immunoSEQ multiplex PCR; TCRdb's table is partial and in-frame only. This sample has about 7,000 clones, with about 80% found just once. This sample was obtained from a patient who underwent chemoradiotherapy. The source is a human donor with HPV-associated anogenital cancer. Each CDR3 is given with its conserved first and last residue. A D gene is named only where the DNA matches it firmly. Not every row has a clone size; where given, it reads once, few, many or a size class.

>NA|NA|TRBV19|15|TRBJ2-7
TGTGCCAGTAGCCTCGAGCAGGAGCCTACCCACAGGCAGTACTTC
CASSLEQEPTHRQYF
>NA|NA|TRBV7-9|13|TRBJ2-5
TGTGCCAGCAGCTTAGTTGTGGGAGAGACCCAGTACTTC
CASSLVVGETQYF
>TRBD2|once|TRBV6-6|16|TRBJ2-1
TGTGCCAGCAGTCGAGAGGCGACTAGCGGCTACAATGAGCAGTTCTTC
CASSREATSGYNEQFF
>NA|NA|TRBV10-3|17|TRBJ2-1
TGTGCCATCAGTGAGACACAACGACCTCTATCAGGGGTTGAGCAGTTCTTC
CAISETQRPLSGVEQFF
>NA|once|TRBV4-2|15|TRBJ1-3
TGTGCCAGCAGGGAGACAGCTTCCTCTGGAAACACCATATATTTT
CASRETASSGNTIYF
>NA|NA|TRBV6-6|11|TRBJ2-2
TGTGCCAGCAGCAATACCGGGGAGCTGTTTTTT
CASSNTGELFF
>NA|NA|TRBV4-2|13|TRBJ2-7
TGTGCCAGCAGCCAAGATAAGAGCTACGAGCAGTACTTC
CASSQDKSYEQYF
>TRBD1|once|TRBV5-1|17|TRBJ2-1
TGCGCCAGCAGCGGGGGGATGGACAGGGGAGCGTACAATGAGCAGTTCTTC
CASSGGMDRGAYNEQFF
>NA|NA|TRBV27|13|TRBJ2-7
TGTGCCAGCAGTTTGGGGACGGTTTACGAGCAGTACTTC
CASSLGTVYEQYF
>NA|NA|TRBV4-1|14|TRBJ2-7
TGCGCCAGCAGCCATGATGGGATCTCCTACGAGCAGTACTTC
CASSHDGISYEQYF
>TRBD1|NA|TRBV5-6|14|TRBJ2-7
TGTGCCAGCAACTGGGGACAGGGTAGCCACGAGCAGTACTTC
CASNWGQGSHEQYF
>NA|NA|TRBV2|13|TRBJ1-1
TGTGCCAGCTCGGGTGGGCTGAACACTGAAGCTTTCTTT
CASSGGLNTEAFF
>TRBD1|NA|TRBV28|16|TRBJ1-3
TGTGCCAGCAGTCCCACCGGGACAGGGGCTGGAAACACCATATATTTT
CASSPTGTGAGNTIYF
>TRBD1|NA|TRBV13|15|TRBJ1-1
TGTGCCAGCAATCTTCTGGAGTTAGGGGGCGCGACGGCTTTCTTT
CASNLLELGGATAFF